The 30 T cell receptor beta chains below were found in one sample sequenced in a study of CD8 T cells in Susac syndrome. An amount of RNA that ranged from about 0.45 to 1 ug was reverse transcribed with random hexamers. TCRdb reprocessed the immunoSEQ multiplex PCR reads via MiXCR and lists one record per CDR3 protein. Here the sample spans about 140,000 distinct CDR3 sequences, about 95% being singletons. The sequencing sample was made of CD4+ T cells from PBMCs. Receptors originate from a human donor with multiple sclerosis.

CDR3 bases: TGCAGTGCACCCAATACACATGAAGAGACCCAGTACTTC. Translating it yields CSAPNTHEETQYF. V is TRBV20-1 and J is TRBJ2-5; D not resolved. The CDR3 runs 13 residues. The V gene's germline CDR1 is DFQATT and CDR2 SNEGSKA (reference sequence). V shed 6 bases and J shed 3 bases, with 14 bases lying between them.

J is TRBJ2-2 and V is TRBV30, with 7 bases aligning to TRBD1. The CDR3 runs to 15 residues. The V and J ends lost 3 bases and 6 bases, in that order; junction bases with no gene match: 10. Germline V gene sequence: CDR1 GTSNPN, CDR2 SVGIG (reference sequence). The CDR3 nucleotides read TGTGCCTGGAGGAGGGGGCCCGTGTCTCCCGGGGAGCTGTTTTTT. This translates into CAWRRGPVSPGELFF.

The chain employs TRBV9 and TRBJ2-3; 9 bases are a match to TRBD2. The CDR3 length is 17 residues. With 0 bases clipped from V and 3 bases from J, the junction kept 8 bases outside the gene matches. Germline CDR1 and CDR2: SGDLS and YYNGEE. Here the CDR3 reads CASSVDPPGLATDTQYF. CDR3 nucleotide sequence: TGTGCCAGCAGCGTAGATCCACCGGGACTAGCAACAGATACGCAGTATTTT.

This chain joins TRBV20-1 and TRBJ2-4; D remains ambiguous. The V gene lost 3 bases and the J gene lost 0 bases, with 9 bases spanning the gap. The CDR3 length is 14 residues. Germline CDR1 and CDR2: DFQATT and SNEGSKA (reference sequence). CDR3 sequence reads: CSASFTVAKNIQYF. In nucleotides, the CDR3 is TGCAGTGCTAGCTTTACAGTAGCCAAAAACATTCAGTACTTC.

The chain couples TRBV25-1 to TRBJ1-1, with D possibly TRBD1 on 5 matching bases. The germline V gene has CDR1 MGHDK and CDR2 SYGVNS. The CDR3 is made up of 14 amino acids. V shed 3 bases and J shed 14 bases, with 22 bases lying between them. The CDR3 reads CASSDSKGRGIGFF. The CDR3 bases are TGTGCCAGCAGTGACTCTAAGGGGCGGGGGATCGGGTTCTTT. The full variable domain, in which reference TRBV25-1 and TRBJ1-1 provide the parts outside the CDR3, is EADIYQTPRYLVIGTGKKITLECSQTMGHDKMYWYQQDPGMELHLIHYSYGVNSTEKGDLSSESTVSRIRTEHFPLTLESARPSHTSQYLCASSDSKGRGIGFFGQGTRLTVV.

This clonotype was recorded a few times. The chain is built from TRBV28 and TRBJ1-5, with D perhaps TRBD1 (5 bases). Trimming pared 5 bases from V and 4 bases from J, leaving 9 bases between. The CDR3 is 13 residues long. CDR1 is MDHEN and CDR2 is SYDVKM in the germline V gene. CDR3: CASSTRGNQPQHF. CDR3 sequence (DNA): TGTGCCAGCAGTACACGGGGGAATCAGCCCCAGCATTTT.

V usage is TRBV29-1 and J usage is TRBJ2-7; D gene unclear. Germline values: CDR1 SQVTM, CDR2 ANQGSEA. The CDR3 loop spans 12 amino acids. The ends were cut back, 5 bases at V and 1 base at J, with 9 bases in the middle. CDR3 amino acids: CSVQASSYEQYF. Written as DNA, the CDR3 is TGCAGCGTTCAGGCCAGTTCCTACGAGCAGTACTTC.

The genes are TRBV3-1 and TRBJ1-2; 8 bases line up with TRBD1. In germline, CDR1 is LGHDT, CDR2 YNNKEL (reference sequence). The junction had 14 bases not matched to a gene; V was cut back by 4 bases and J by 7 bases. The CDR3 is made up of 16 amino acids. The CDR3 protein is CASSPPSGTGGSGYTF. The CDR3 bases are TGTGCCAGCAGCCCCCCGTCCGGGACAGGAGGCTCTGGCTACACCTTC.

The chain couples TRBV7-9 to TRBJ1-2; D gene ambiguous. The ends were cut back, 11 bases at V and 3 bases at J, with 13 bases in the middle. Germline-derived CDR1 and CDR2 are SEHNR and FQNEAQ (reference sequence). The CDR3 has 12 residues. The CDR3 spells CAAAEDHYGYTF. DNA of the CDR3: TGTGCCGCTGCGGAGGACCACTATGGCTACACCTTC.

This clonotype has just one count. The J gene is TRBJ2-3, the V gene TRBV29-1; D gene uncertain. The CDR3 extends over 13 amino acids. V lost 5 bases and J 1 base, leaving 10 bases between the germline ends. Germline-derived CDR1 and CDR2 are SQVTM and ANQGSEA. CDR3 DNA: TGCAGCGTTTCCACTGGCCGCACAGATACGCAGTATTTT. Protein sequence: CSVSTGRTDTQYF.

This rearrangement joins TRBV29-1 to TRBJ1-6; D not certain. Per germline, CDR1 SQVTM and CDR2 ANQGSEA. V was pared by 3 bases and J by 15 bases, with 12 bases between. This CDR3 region has 11 residues. Written as DNA, the CDR3 is TGCAGCGTTGATGCGGTTATTCTCCTCCACTTT. The encoded protein is CSVDAVILLHF. Complete variable domain (other parts from reference TRBV29-1 and TRBJ1-6): SAVISQKPSRDICQRGTSLTIQCQVDSQVTMMFWYRQQPGQSLTLIATANQGSEATYESGFVIDKFPISRPNLTFSTLTVSNMSPEDSSIYLCSVDAVILLHFGNGTRLTVT.

The chain carries TRBV7-9 and TRBJ2-1; D may be TRBD1 or TRBD2 (5 bases each). V was clipped by 0 bases and J by 5 bases, with 17 bases between them. The germline V gene has CDR1 SEHNR and CDR2 FQNEAQ (reference sequence). The CDR3 contains 17 residues. Here the CDR3 DNA reads TGTGCCAGCAGCTTAGCTCCCCCGGGGACGGCTGACAATGAGCAGTTCTTC. Its translation: CASSLAPPGTADNEQFF.

The genes are TRBV20-1 and TRBJ2-7; D is uncertain. The CDR3 totals 11 residues. Trimming took off 3 bases at V and 8 bases at J, with 11 bases between the two ends. CDR1 and CDR2 (germline): DFQATT, SNEGSKA (reference sequence). In DNA form, the CDR3 reads TGCAGTGCTAGGTGGAACGATCAGCAGTACTTC. Its protein is CSARWNDQQYF.

The rearrangement links TRBV27 to TRBJ1-2, with D possibly TRBD1 on 6 matching bases. CDR3 length: 16 residues. Germline-derived CDR1 and CDR2 are MNHEY and SMNVEV (reference sequence). Trimming pared 3 bases from V and 4 bases from J, leaving 18 bases between. CDR3 loop: CASSLVGGGPSYGYTF. Written as DNA, the CDR3 is TGTGCCAGCAGTTTGGTTGGGGGCGGACCTTCCTATGGCTACACCTTC.

The chain is built from TRBV29-1 and TRBJ1-5, with D perhaps TRBD1 (5 bases). This CDR3 has 14 residues. Germline V gives CDR1 SQVTM, CDR2 ANQGSEA. Between the trimmed V and J ends, which lost 6 bases and 2 bases, there was a span of 14 bases. The CDR3 coding sequence is TGCAGCGTCGCATCAGGGACGGGCAATCAGCCCCAGCATTTT. Translating gives CSVASGTGNQPQHF.

The chain uses TRBV25-1 and TRBJ1-2; tentative D call: TRBD1 (5 bases). Between the trimmed V and J ends, which lost 6 bases and 6 bases, there was a span of 14 bases. CDR1 is MGHDK, CDR2 SYGVNS, per germline. The CDR3 runs 13 residues. The CDR3 bases are TGTGCCAGCAGCCCTACCAGCAGGGATGGCTACACCTTC. It specifies CASSPTSRDGYTF.

The gene calls are TRBV20-1 and TRBJ1-5; D call uncertain. V lost 4 bases to trimming and J lost 5 bases, with 12 bases between them. The CDR3 extends over 13 amino acids. The germline V gene has CDR1 DFQATT and CDR2 SNEGSKA (reference sequence). CDR3 sequence: CSAIGPMDQPQHF. The DNA of the CDR3 is TGCAGTGCTATCGGACCGATGGATCAGCCCCAGCATTTT.

V is TRBV28 and J is TRBJ2-3; 10 nucleotides align to TRBD1. The CDR3 loop spans 16 amino acids. Unmatched junction bases numbered 11, after V lost 6 bases and J lost 5 bases. Germline V gene lookup returns CDR1 MDHEN and CDR2 SYDVKM. CDR3 sequence (DNA): TGTGCCAGCAGCTCCTCCGGGACAGGGGCGGGAGATACGCAGTATTTT. Encoded protein: CASSSSGTGAGDTQYF.

Only one count was recorded for this clonotype. J is TRBJ2-7 and V is TRBV29-1; D ambiguous. The CDR3 is 12 residues long. Germline CDR1 is SQVTM and CDR2 is ANQGSEA. V was shortened by 7 bases and J by 6 bases, with 16 bases between the two germline ends. The chain's CDR3 is CSAAWTYLEQYF. The CDR3 DNA reads TGCAGCGCCGCCTGGACCTACCTCGAGCAGTACTTC.

V and J are TRBV5-1 and TRBJ2-7, with 8 bases matching TRBD2. Germline CDR1 reads SGHRS; CDR2 reads YFSETQ. The CDR3 contains 15 residues. The J segment lost 2 bases and the V segment lost 2 bases, leaving 6 bases of the junction unmatched. The chain's CDR3 is CASSLLGLAAYEQYF. The CDR3 DNA reads as TGCGCCAGCAGCTTACTAGGACTAGCCGCCTACGAGCAGTACTTC.

The chain employs TRBV7-2 and TRBJ2-5; perhaps D is TRBD1 or TRBD2 (6 bases each). Germline V lookup: CDR1 SGHTA, CDR2 FQGNSA. The CDR3 extends over 14 amino acids. This chain's CDR3 is CASGNGGLQETQYF. Here the CDR3 DNA reads TGTGCTTCGGGGAACGGGGGCCTGCAAGAGACCCAGTACTTC.

The rearrangement joins TRBV3-1 to TRBJ2-7, with D tentatively TRBD2 (5 bases). Trimming took off 1 base at V and 2 bases at J, with 9 bases between the two ends. Germline CDR1 and CDR2: LGHDT and YNNKEL (reference sequence). The CDR3 runs to 14 residues. For the CDR3, the DNA is TGTGCCAGCAGCCAAGTGCGGGCCCCCTACGAGCAGTACTTC. It yields the protein CASSQVRAPYEQYF.

The CDR3 DNA sequence: TGCAGCGTTAGCCCCCGACAGGGTCGGGATGAGCAGTTCTTC. Its translation: CSVSPRQGRDEQFF. This chain joins TRBV29-1 and TRBJ2-1; 7 bases match TRBD1. The CDR3 has 14 residues. Germline-derived CDR1 and CDR2 are SQVTM and ANQGSEA. The V gene end was trimmed by 5 bases and the J gene end by 8 bases; junction bases not matched to a gene: 12.

The chain recombines TRBV29-1 with TRBJ2-4; weak D call: TRBD1 (6 bases). The CDR3 contains 14 residues. Germline V CDR1 and CDR2: SQVTM, ANQGSEA. The V and J ends lost 6 bases and 8 bases respectively, with 20 bases between them. This chain's CDR3 is CSVARGSSGDIQYF. CDR3 nucleotides: TGCAGCGTGGCTCGGGGCTCCTCAGGGGACATTCAGTACTTC.

V usage is TRBV7-9 and J usage is TRBJ2-7; D might be TRBD1 (6 bases). Deletions cut 1 base from V and 0 bases from J, with 10 bases between. Germline CDR1 reads SEHNR; CDR2 reads FQNEAQ (reference sequence). The CDR3 extends over 15 amino acids. CDR3 coding DNA: TGTGCCAGCAGCTTAGTTGGACAGTACTCCTACGAGCAGTACTTC. Amino acid sequence: CASSLVGQYSYEQYF.

The rearrangement uses TRBV20-1 and TRBJ2-1, with D perhaps TRBD2 (6 bases). Trimming left V 0 bases short and J 8 bases short, with 23 bases between. The germline gives CDR1 DFQATT, CDR2 SNEGSKA (reference sequence). This CDR3 has 17 residues. CDR3 in amino acids: CSARDSRRGTVGYEQFF. CDR3 coding DNA: TGCAGTGCTAGAGATAGTAGGAGGGGCACCGTGGGCTATGAGCAGTTCTTC.

This chain links TRBV5-1 with TRBJ1-2; 7 bases are shared with TRBD1. Germline CDR1 SGHRS, CDR2 YFSETQ. V shed 1 base and J 2 bases; nucleotides not matched to a gene: 5. There are 15 residues in the CDR3. The CDR3, as DNA: TGCGCCAGCAGCTTGCCGGGACAGCAGAACTATGGCTACACCTTC. This sequence encodes CASSLPGQQNYGYTF.

This clonotype was observed a single time. This sequence joins TRBV5-1 and TRBJ2-1, with D perhaps assigned TRBD1 or TRBD2 (5 bases each). The CDR3 spans 14 residues. CDR1 SGHRS and CDR2 YFSETQ come from the germline V gene. V was pared by 2 bases and J by 3 bases, with 9 bases between. The CDR3 here is CASSFRDLYNEQFF. Written as DNA, the CDR3 is TGCGCCAGCAGCTTCAGGGACCTCTACAATGAGCAGTTCTTC.

This clonotype has a single count. This chain uses TRBV20-1 with TRBJ1-2; unclear D gene. V was shortened by 0 bases and J by 4 bases, with 12 bases between the two germline ends. Germline-derived CDR1 and CDR2 are DFQATT and SNEGSKA (reference sequence). The CDR3 has 14 amino acids. In nucleotides, the CDR3 is TGCAGTGCTAGAGATATAAGGGCCGTCTATGGCTACACCTTC. This sequence encodes CSARDIRAVYGYTF.

The gene calls are TRBV12-3 or TRBV12-4 and TRBJ2-2, with TRBD1 matching 8 bases. V trimming: 7 bases; J trimming: 3 bases; junction bases outside the gene matches: 10. This CDR3 region has 16 residues. The CDR3 loop reads CASTNPGQGHTGELFF. CDR3 DNA: TGTGCCAGCACCAATCCTGGACAGGGCCACACCGGGGAGCTGTTTTTT.